This T cell receptor (beta chain) emerged from a study of identical twins. Study conclusions and caveats: In drawing conclusions, the study used cross-sectional statistical analysis and did not follow the same donors.

In its sample, this clonotype was seen many times. Its antigen remains unknown. TCRdb analysed the 5' RACE reads with MiXCR anew, one entry per CDR3 protein. The data show approximately 220,000 distinct CDR3 sequences, under 10% seen once. Trimming took 0 bases from V and 4 from J, leaving 10 bases between them. The CDR3 is made up of 15 amino acids. Germline CDR1 LGHNA, CDR2 YSLEER. The same data also went into a second study, on yellow fever vaccine responses in identical twins.

The chain joins TRBV4-3 to TRBJ2-1; D may be TRBD2 (5 bases). The TCR was taken from a woman aged 18-29 years in good health. Sequences were obtained from memory (CD45RO+) T cells sorted from blood. CDR3 in DNA: TGCGCCAGCAGCCAAGAAGGGAGCTTGTACAATGAGCAGTTCTTC. As protein: CASSQEGSLYNEQFF.